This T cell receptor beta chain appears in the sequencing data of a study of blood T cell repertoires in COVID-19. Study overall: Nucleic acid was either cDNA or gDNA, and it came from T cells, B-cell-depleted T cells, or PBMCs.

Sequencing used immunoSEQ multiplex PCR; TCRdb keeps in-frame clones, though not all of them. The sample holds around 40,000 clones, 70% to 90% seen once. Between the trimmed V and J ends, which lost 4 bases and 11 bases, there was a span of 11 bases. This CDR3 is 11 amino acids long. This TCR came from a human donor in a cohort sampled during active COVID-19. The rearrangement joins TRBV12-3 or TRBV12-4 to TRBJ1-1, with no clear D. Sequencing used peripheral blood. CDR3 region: CASSSRGRAFF. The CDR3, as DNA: TGTGCCAGCAGTTCGAGAGGGCGGGCTTTCTTT.